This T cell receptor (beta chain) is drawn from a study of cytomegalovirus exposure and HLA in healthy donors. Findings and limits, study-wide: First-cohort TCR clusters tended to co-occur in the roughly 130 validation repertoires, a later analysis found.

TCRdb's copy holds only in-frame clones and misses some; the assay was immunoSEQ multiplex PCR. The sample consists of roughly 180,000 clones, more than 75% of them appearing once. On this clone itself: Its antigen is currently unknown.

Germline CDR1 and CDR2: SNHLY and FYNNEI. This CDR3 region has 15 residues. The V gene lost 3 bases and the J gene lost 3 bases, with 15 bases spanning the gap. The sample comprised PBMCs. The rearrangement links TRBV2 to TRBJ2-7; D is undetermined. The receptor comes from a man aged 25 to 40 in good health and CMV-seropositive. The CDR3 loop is CASSDSHPPDYEQYF. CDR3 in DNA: TGTGCCAGCAGTGATTCACACCCACCCGACTACGAGCAGTACTTC.